These 14 T cell receptor beta chains came from one sample sequenced in a study of blood T cell repertoires in COVID-19. Sequencing used immunoSEQ multiplex PCR; TCRdb keeps in-frame clones, though not all of them. Among 99,000 or so clones listed, 80% to 90% were seen once. The sequenced material came from peripheral blood. The receptors derive from a man aged 55 to 70 with acute or convalescent COVID-19.

This clone was found many times. The chain uses TRBV12-3 or TRBV12-4 and TRBJ1-1; 8 bases align to TRBD1. Losses at the gene ends were 6 bases for V and 6 bases for J; bases not matched to a gene: 3. There are 12 residues in the CDR3. CDR3 nucleotides: TGTGCCAGCAGGGACAGGGTTGCTGAAGCTTTCTTT. This translates into CASRDRVAEAFF.

The chain joins TRBV19 to TRBJ2-1; D unclear. CDR1 is LNHDA and CDR2 is SQIVND in the germline V gene (reference sequence). The CDR3 has 14 residues. Trimming removed 1 base from V and 9 bases from J, with 13 bases in between. Written as DNA, the CDR3 is TGTGCCAGTAGTATAGCGCCCAGGATGAGTGAGCAGTTCTTC. Its protein is CASSIAPRMSEQFF.

This chain uses TRBV7-2 with TRBJ2-2; 9 bases are shared with TRBD2. Germline CDR1 SGHTA, CDR2 FQGNSA. The CDR3 is 16 residues long. The ends lost 5 bases at V and 5 bases at J; junction bases unmatched: 9. The CDR3 is CASSPRSGRRTGELFF. The DNA for the CDR3 is TGTGCCAGCAGCCCACGTAGCGGGAGAAGAACCGGGGAGCTGTTTTTT.

This clone came up many times. The gene calls are TRBV3-1 (or the pseudogene TRBV3-2) and TRBJ2-1; 13 nucleotides agree with TRBD2. The CDR3 covers 14 residues. CDR1 is LGHDT and CDR2 is YNNKEL in the germline V gene (reference sequence). V shed 6 bases, J shed 6 bases, and the junction held 2 bases outside the gene matches. CDR3 bases: TGTGCCAGCAGGTGGACTAGCGGGGGCAATGAGCAGTTCTTC. Translating it yields CASRWTSGGNEQFF.

This clone was counted only a few times. The rearrangement links TRBV13 to TRBJ1-2, with 8 nucleotides matching TRBD1. V lost 5 bases to trimming and J lost 2 bases; unmatched junction nucleotides: 4. Germline values: CDR1 PRHDT, CDR2 FYEKMQ (reference sequence). CDR3 length equals 14 residues. CDR3 protein: CASSPRGLNYGYTF. CDR3 bases: TGTGCCAGCAGCCCCAGGGGGCTGAACTATGGCTACACCTTC. Full variable domain (rest looked up from reference TRBV13 and TRBJ1-2): AAGVIQSPRHLIKEKRETATLKCYPIPRHDTVYWYQQGPGQDPQFLISFYEKMQSDKGSIPDRFSAQQFSDYHSELNMSSLELGDSALYFCASSPRGLNYGYTFGSGTRLTVV.

The rearrangement joins TRBV27 to TRBJ1-2; 8 bases are a match to TRBD1. Per the germline V gene, CDR1 is MNHEY and CDR2 is SMNVEV (reference sequence). Trimming took 5 bases from V and 4 from J; bases not matched to a gene: 3. The CDR3 length is 13 residues. DNA of the CDR3: TGTGCCAGCAGTCCGACAGGGGTCTATGGCTACACCTTC. Amino acid sequence: CASSPTGVYGYTF.

The V gene is TRBV19, the J gene TRBJ2-2, with 7 bases aligning to TRBD1. The V gene's germline CDR1 is LNHDA and CDR2 SQIVND (reference sequence). CDR3 length equals 16 residues. After removal of 5 bases from V and 6 bases from J, the junction contained 12 bases not matched to a gene. CDR3 amino acids: CASSLYGQVSSGELFF. CDR3 coding DNA: TGTGCCAGTAGTCTTTACGGACAGGTTTCATCCGGGGAGCTGTTTTTT.

The chain is built from TRBV15 and TRBJ1-5; D not certain. V lost 3 bases to trimming and J lost 6 bases, with 15 bases between them. The CDR3 runs to 15 residues. Germline CDR1 and CDR2: LNHNV and YYDKDF (reference sequence). CDR3 region: CATSRLAGLSQPQHF. The CDR3 DNA reads TGTGCCACCAGCAGGCTCGCGGGTCTTTCTCAGCCCCAGCATTTT. The full variable domain, completed using reference TRBV15 and TRBJ1-5, is DAMVIQNPRYQVTQFGKPVTLSCSQTLNHNVMYWYQQKSSQAPKLLFHYYDKDFNNEADTPDNFQSRRPNTSFCFLDIRSPGLGDTAMYLCATSRLAGLSQPQHFGDGTRLSIL.

The chain recombines TRBV5-1 with TRBJ2-2; 7 bases align to TRBD1. V was clipped by 6 bases and J by 6 bases; unmatched bases: 14. The CDR3 contains 16 residues. Germline CDR1 SGHRS, CDR2 YFSETQ. Here the CDR3 reads CASNTGTALGAGELFF. CDR3 nucleotides: TGCGCCAGCAACACAGGGACAGCCTTGGGGGCCGGGGAGCTGTTTTTT.

This clone was observed once. The V and J genes are TRBV20-1 and TRBJ1-4; D remains ambiguous. Germline V CDR1 and CDR2: DFQATT, SNEGSKA (reference sequence). Deletions cut 3 bases from V and 0 bases from J, with 8 bases between. The CDR3 contains 14 residues. CDR3 sequence reads: CSASGGATNEKLFF. The CDR3 nucleotides read TGCAGTGCTAGTGGAGGAGCAACTAATGAAAAACTGTTTTTT.

The rearrangement links TRBV5-4 to TRBJ1-5; D is uncertain. Germline CDR1 is SGHNT and CDR2 is YYREEE (reference sequence). The germline V and J ends were trimmed by 2 bases and 5 bases, with 8 bases remaining between them. The CDR3 sequence is 13 residues long. CDR3 sequence: CASSLSPDQPQHF. The CDR3, as DNA: TGTGCCAGCAGCTTATCCCCCGATCAGCCCCAGCATTTT.

V is TRBV5-1 and J is TRBJ2-1; 11 bases fit TRBD2. In germline, CDR1 is SGHRS, CDR2 YFSETQ. The CDR3 length is 15 residues. V lost 4 bases, J lost 3 bases, and 3 bases stayed unmatched. CDR3: CASSLTSGVYNEQFF. The CDR3 DNA follows: TGCGCCAGCAGCCTGACTAGCGGGGTCTACAATGAGCAGTTCTTC. Drawing the rest from reference TRBV5-1 and TRBJ2-1, the complete variable domain is KAGVTQTPRYLIKTRGQQVTLSCSPISGHRSVSWYQQTPGQGLQFLFEYFSETQRNKGNFPGRFSGRQFSNSRSEMNVSTLELGDSALYLCASSLTSGVYNEQFFGPGTRLTVL.

The rearrangement joins TRBV19 to TRBJ1-2; tentative D call: TRBD1 (5 bases). Per the germline V gene, CDR1 is LNHDA and CDR2 is SQIVND (reference sequence). V gave up 3 bases and J gave up 7 bases, with 12 bases separating them. The CDR3 totals 13 residues. This CDR3 is CASSISQAGGYTF. CDR3 in DNA: TGTGCCAGTAGTATTTCACAGGCCGGTGGCTACACCTTC.

This sequence joins TRBV27 and TRBJ1-4; the match to TRBD1 covers 7 bases. Germline V CDR1 and CDR2: MNHEY, SMNVEV (reference sequence). The J segment lost 0 bases and the V segment lost 6 bases, leaving 10 bases of the junction unmatched. CDR3 length: 17 amino acids. CDR3 nucleotides: TGTGCCAGCAGACCGGACCGACAGGGTTCAACTAATGAAAAACTGTTTTTT. This gives the protein CASRPDRQGSTNEKLFF.